The entry below gives a single T cell receptor (beta chain) sequence along with its context. Its specificity is unknown. The data are from a study of shared clonotypes between healthy human individuals. At the level of the study: CD8 memory received one plate per donor, CD8 naive two, CD4 memory three and CD4 naive three. Notes on the study in general: Between a few donors, naive CD4 clonotypes were shared at a level of about 5%. Sample collection involved blood only; tissue repertoires are likely different.

This table comes from immunoSEQ multiplex PCR, and its TCRdb copy is limited to in-frame clones, with some not included. In the table there are 1,500,000 or so clones, approximately 98.5% of which are singletons. The CDR3 sequence is 15 residues long. The germline gives CDR1 SGHTA, CDR2 FQGNSA. Trimming shortened V by 3 bases and J by 5 bases, and 13 bases separated the two germline ends. Input material: naive CD4+ T cells sorted from blood. Noted subset: CD45RA+ positively selected. The chain combines TRBV7-2 with TRBJ2-2; D perhaps matches TRBD2 (5 bases). This clonotype originated in a man aged 25-40 years in good health. Here the CDR3 reads CASSLRIGLTGELFF. DNA of the CDR3: TGTGCCAGCAGCTTGAGGATTGGACTTACCGGGGAGCTGTTTTTT.